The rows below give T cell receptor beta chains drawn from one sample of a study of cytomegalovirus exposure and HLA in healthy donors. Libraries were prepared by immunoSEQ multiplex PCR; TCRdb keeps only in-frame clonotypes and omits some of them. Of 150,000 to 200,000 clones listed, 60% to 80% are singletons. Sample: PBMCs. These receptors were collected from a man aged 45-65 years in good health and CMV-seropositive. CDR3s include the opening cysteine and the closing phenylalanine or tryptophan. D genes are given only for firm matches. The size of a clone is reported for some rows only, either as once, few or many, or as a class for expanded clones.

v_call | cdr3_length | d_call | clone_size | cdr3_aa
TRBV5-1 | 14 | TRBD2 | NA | CASSRGENTGELFF
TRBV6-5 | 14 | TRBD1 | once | CASRGQGGGTEAFF
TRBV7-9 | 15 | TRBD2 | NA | CASSFGLADTDTQYF
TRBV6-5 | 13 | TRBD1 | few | CASSSRDRGREYF
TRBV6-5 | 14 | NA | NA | CASSTIRGTDTQYF
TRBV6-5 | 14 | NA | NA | CASSPGHVNEKLFF
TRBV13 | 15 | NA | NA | CASSEPDRGGRTLHF
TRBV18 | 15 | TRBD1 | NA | CASSSRQGANHEQYF
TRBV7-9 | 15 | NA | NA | CASSLDRDTNEKLFF
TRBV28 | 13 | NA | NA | CASREGEFSPLHF
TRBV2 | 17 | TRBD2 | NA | CASRHGLAGTSSYEQYF
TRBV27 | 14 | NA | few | CASSPLNSNQPQHF
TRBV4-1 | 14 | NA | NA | CASSQDSGTDTQYF
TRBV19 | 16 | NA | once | CASSIGVREHPYEQYF
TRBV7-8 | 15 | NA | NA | CASSLALGSNSPLHF
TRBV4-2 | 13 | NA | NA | CASSFQRQSEAFF
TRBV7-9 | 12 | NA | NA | CSSSHIPTEAFF
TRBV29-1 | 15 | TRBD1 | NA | CSVVARQGKFYGYTF
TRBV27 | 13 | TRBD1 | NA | CASRGQGNQPQHF
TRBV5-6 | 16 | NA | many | CASSLRDSLSTDTQYF
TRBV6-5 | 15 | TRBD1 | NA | CASSYVTGGGETQYF
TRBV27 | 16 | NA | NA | CASSLGGARARQPQHF
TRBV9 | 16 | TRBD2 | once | CASSAPAGLYQETQYF
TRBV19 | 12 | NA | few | CASSERRETQYF
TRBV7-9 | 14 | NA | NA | CSSSFGGARTEAFF
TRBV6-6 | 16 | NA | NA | CASSYTTQGSGNTIYF
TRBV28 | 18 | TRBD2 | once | CASSSLRGLAVAKNIQYF
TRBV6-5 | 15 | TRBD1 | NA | CASSLGQGAPYGYTF
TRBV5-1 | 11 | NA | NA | CASSVGGEAFF
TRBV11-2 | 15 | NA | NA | CASSPSGRGRETQYF
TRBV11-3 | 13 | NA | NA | CASSRDTKETQYF
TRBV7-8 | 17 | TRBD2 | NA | CASSPLRGVENTGELFF
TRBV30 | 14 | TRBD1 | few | CAWSVGQGNTEAFF
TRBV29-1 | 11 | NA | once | CSVERTNEQYF
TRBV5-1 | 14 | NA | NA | CASSGQLTNTEAFF
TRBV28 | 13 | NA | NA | CASSLGQGIGYTF
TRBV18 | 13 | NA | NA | CASSPDLNTEAFF